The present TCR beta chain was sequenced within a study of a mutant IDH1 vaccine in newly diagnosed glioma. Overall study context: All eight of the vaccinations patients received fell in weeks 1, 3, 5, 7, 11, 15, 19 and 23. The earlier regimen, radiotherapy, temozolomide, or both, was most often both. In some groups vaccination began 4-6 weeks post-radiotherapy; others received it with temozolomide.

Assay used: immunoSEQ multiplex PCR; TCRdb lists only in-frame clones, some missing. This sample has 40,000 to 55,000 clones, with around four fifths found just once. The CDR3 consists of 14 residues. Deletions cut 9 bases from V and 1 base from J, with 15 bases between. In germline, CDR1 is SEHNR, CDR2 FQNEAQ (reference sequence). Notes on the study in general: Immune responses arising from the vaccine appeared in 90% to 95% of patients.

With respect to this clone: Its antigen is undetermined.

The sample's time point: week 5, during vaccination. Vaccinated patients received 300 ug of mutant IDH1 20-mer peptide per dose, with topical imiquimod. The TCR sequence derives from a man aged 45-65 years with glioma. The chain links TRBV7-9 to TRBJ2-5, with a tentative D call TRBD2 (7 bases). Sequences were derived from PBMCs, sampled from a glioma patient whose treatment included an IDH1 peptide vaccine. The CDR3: CASRRGAPQETQYF. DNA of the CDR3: TGTGCCAGTCGACGGGGGGCTCCCCAAGAGACCCAGTACTTC.